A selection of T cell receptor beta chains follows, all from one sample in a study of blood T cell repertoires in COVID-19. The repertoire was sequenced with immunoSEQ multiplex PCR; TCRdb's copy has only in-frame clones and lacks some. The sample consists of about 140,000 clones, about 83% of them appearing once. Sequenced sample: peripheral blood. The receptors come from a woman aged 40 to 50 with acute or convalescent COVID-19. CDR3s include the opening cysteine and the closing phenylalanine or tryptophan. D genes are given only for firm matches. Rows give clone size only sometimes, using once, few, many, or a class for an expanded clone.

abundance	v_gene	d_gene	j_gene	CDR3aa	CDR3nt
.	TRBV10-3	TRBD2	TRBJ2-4	CAISESTSGNIQYF	TGTGCCATCAGTGAGTCGACTAGCGGAAACATTCAGTACTTC
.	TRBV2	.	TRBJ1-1	CASSESWDINTEAFF	TGTGCCAGCAGTGAAAGTTGGGACATAAACACTGAAGCTTTCTTT
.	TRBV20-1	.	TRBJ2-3	CSASRGSDTQYF	TGCAGTGCTAGTAGGGGGTCAGATACGCAGTATTTT
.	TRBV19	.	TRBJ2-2	CASSIKATGNTGELFF	TGTGCCAGTAGTATAAAAGCGACAGGAAACACCGGGGAGCTGTTTTTT
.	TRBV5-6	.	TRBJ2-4	CASSSYLPLAKNIQYF	TGTGCCAGCAGCTCCTACCTTCCTCTAGCCAAAAACATTCAGTACTTC
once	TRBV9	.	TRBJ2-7	CASSVGDNSYEQYF	TGTGCCAGCAGCGTAGGGGACAACTCCTACGAGCAGTACTTC
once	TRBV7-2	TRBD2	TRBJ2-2	CASSLVSSGGIQGGELFF	TGTGCCAGCAGCTTAGTTAGTAGCGGGGGGATACAGGGCGGGGAGCTGTTTTTT
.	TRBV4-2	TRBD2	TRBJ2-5	CASSQEGGLVGQETQYF	TGTGCCAGCAGCCAAGAAGGCGGACTAGTCGGTCAAGAGACCCAGTACTTC
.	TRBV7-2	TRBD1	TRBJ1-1	CASSPDRGPGEAFF	TGTGCCAGCAGCCCGGACAGGGGCCCGGGTGAAGCTTTCTTT
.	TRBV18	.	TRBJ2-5	CASSPTVAGQETQYF	TGTGCCAGCTCACCGACAGTAGCAGGTCAAGAGACCCAGTACTTC
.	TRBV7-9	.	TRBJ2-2	CASSLGTPAAGELFF	TGTGCCAGCAGCTTAGGTACACCCGCCGCCGGGGAGCTGTTTTTT
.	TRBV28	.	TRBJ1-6	CASSLQGVPHNSPLHF	TGTGCCAGCAGTCTCCAGGGTGTTCCTCATAATTCACCCCTCCACTTT
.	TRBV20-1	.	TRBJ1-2	CSASWRGSDGYTF	TGCAGTGCTAGTTGGAGGGGATCGGATGGCTACACCTTC
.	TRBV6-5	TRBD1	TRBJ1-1	CASSPGGHRNTEAFF	TGTGCCAGCAGCCCAGGGGGGCATCGGAACACTGAAGCTTTCTTT
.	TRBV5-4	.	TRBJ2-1	CASSPALGGLTYNEQFF	TGTGCCAGCAGCCCCGCACTTGGCGGACTAACCTACAATGAGCAGTTCTTC
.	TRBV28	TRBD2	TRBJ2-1	CASSFSRLAGDNEQFF	TGTGCCAGCAGTTTTTCCCGACTAGCGGGGGACAATGAGCAGTTCTTC
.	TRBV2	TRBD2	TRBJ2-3	CASLWGEGRNTQYF	TGTGCCAGCCTGTGGGGGGAGGGCCGGAATACGCAGTATTTT
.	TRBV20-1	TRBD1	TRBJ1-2	CRTGGTYGYTF	TGCAGAACAGGGGGAACCTATGGCTACACCTTC
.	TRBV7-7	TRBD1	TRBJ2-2	CASSSDRDAGELFF	TGTGCCAGCAGCTCCGACAGGGATGCCGGGGAGCTGTTTTTT
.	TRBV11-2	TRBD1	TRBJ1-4	CASSYRPSGGTNEKLFF	TGTGCCAGCAGCTACCGGCCCTCAGGGGGCACTAATGAAAAACTGTTTTTT